This is a list of T cell receptor beta chains from one sample in a study of blood T cell repertoires in COVID-19. Clones were read by immunoSEQ multiplex PCR, and TCRdb kept only the in-frame ones, dropping some. The table shows over 200,000 clones, with roughly 87% occurring only once. The sequenced material came from PBMCs or T cells enriched from blood (not recorded which). These receptors were collected from a young man who had recovered from COVID-19. CDR3s include the opening cysteine and the closing phenylalanine or tryptophan. The D gene is left open where the match is weak. Size is stated for part of the rows, as once, few or many counts, or as a class when the clone is expanded.

d_gene,abundance,v_gene,len,j_gene,CDR3nt,CDR3aa
NA,NA,TRBV29-1,16,TRBJ1-3,TGCAGCGTTGAAGAACCAGACTCTCGCTCTGGAAACACCATATATTTT,CSVEEPDSRSGNTIYF
TRBD2,NA,TRBV7-8,16,TRBJ2-1,TGTGCCAGCAGCTTAGGGACTAGCGGGAGAATTAGTGAGCAGTTCTTC,CASSLGTSGRISEQFF
NA,NA,TRBV7-3,14,TRBJ2-2,TGTGCCAGCAGAGGCGGACTAAACACCGGGGAGCTGTTTTTT,CASRGGLNTGELFF
TRBD1,NA,TRBV5-8,15,TRBJ1-5,TGTGCCAGCAGCTCGGGACAGCATAGCAATCAGCCCCAGCATTTT,CASSSGQHSNQPQHF
NA,once,TRBV25-1,13,TRBJ1-1,TGTGCCAGCGCCCACGACAAGAACACTGAAGCTTTCTTT,CASAHDKNTEAFF
TRBD2,NA,TRBV29-1,14,TRBJ2-2,TGCAGCGGGCGGGAGTCTTTAAACACCGGGGAGCTGTTTTTT,CSGRESLNTGELFF
TRBD2,NA,TRBV5-1,15,TRBJ2-7,TGCGCCAGCAGCTTGGTAGCGGGAGGTACCTACGAGCAGTACTTC,CASSLVAGGTYEQYF
TRBD2,NA,TRBV7-2,14,TRBJ2-1,TGTGCCAGCAGCTTAGTTCCGGGGGGCAATGAGCAGTTCTTC,CASSLVPGGNEQFF
NA,NA,TRBV6-1,18,TRBJ1-5,TGTGCCAGCAGTGAAGCGTCTCAGGGTTTAGGGGGCAATCAGCCCCAGCATTTT,CASSEASQGLGGNQPQHF
NA,NA,TRBV4-3,15,TRBJ1-4,TGCGCCAGCAGCCAAGGGGCCTCCCCCAATGAAAAACTGTTTTTT,CASSQGASPNEKLFF
NA,NA,TRBV7-9,13,TRBJ1-1,TGTGCCAGCAGCTCAAATCAGAACACTGAAGCTTTCTTT,CASSSNQNTEAFF
NA,NA,TRBV19,15,TRBJ2-5,TGTGCCAGTAGCGTTAAAAGACAGTCTCAAGAGACCCAGTACTTC,CASSVKRQSQETQYF
TRBD1,NA,TRBV5-6,15,TRBJ1-1,TGTGCCAGCAGACCCCTGGGCCAGGGGGCTGCTGAAGCTTTCTTT,CASRPLGQGAAEAFF
TRBD1,NA,TRBV11-1,14,TRBJ2-7,TGTGCCAGCAGGCCCGGGGACAGCTTATACGAGCAGTACTTC,CASRPGDSLYEQYF
TRBD2,NA,TRBV5-4,15,TRBJ2-1,TGTGCCAGCACCAAATTCGGGGGGATGGTCGATGAGCAGTTCTTC,CASTKFGGMVDEQFF
NA,NA,TRBV28,16,TRBJ1-5,TGTGCCAGCAGTTTCTCAGGGGTCGTGGGCAATCAGCCCCAGCATTTT,CASSFSGVVGNQPQHF
NA,NA,TRBV19,12,TRBJ1-2,TGTGCCAGTAGTATACGGGAGGGCGGCTACACCTTC,CASSIREGGYTF
NA,NA,TRBV7-2,15,TRBJ2-7,TGTGCCAGCAGTCCAAATGGACTGTCTGCCTACGAGCAGTACTTC,CASSPNGLSAYEQYF
NA,NA,TRBV27,15,TRBJ2-3,TGTGCCAGCAGTTCCGGGACTGCAAGCACAGATACGCAGTATTTT,CASSSGTASTDTQYF
TRBD1,NA,TRBV19,17,TRBJ2-2,TGTGCCAGTAGTATTTCGGCCCGGGACAGCAGCACCGGGGAGCTGTTTTTT,CASSISARDSSTGELFF
TRBD1,NA,TRBV27,16,TRBJ1-5,TGTGCCAGCAGTCACGGGACAGGGGGACTCAATCAGCCCCAGCATTTT,CASSHGTGGLNQPQHF
NA,NA,TRBV21-1,19,TRBJ1-5,TGTGCCAGCAGCAAAACACCAAGGGAGACAGGGGGCAAGGGGCAGCCCCAGCATTTT,CASSKTPRETGGKGQPQHF
TRBD1,few,TRBV28,16,TRBJ1-2,TGTGCCAGCAGTTTTGTGGAGGGGGCAGTACGCTATGGCTACACCTTC,CASSFVEGAVRYGYTF
NA,NA,TRBV6-7,12,TRBJ2-7,TGTGCCAGCAGCTTAGACAGATACGAGCAGTACTTC,CASSLDRYEQYF
NA,NA,TRBV6-5,14,TRBJ2-3,TGTGCCACATGCCTGGCCTTCGGCACAGATACGCAGTATTTT,CATCLAFGTDTQYF
NA,NA,TRBV2,10,TRBJ1-2,TGTGCCAGTTCAGTCTATGGCTACACCTTC,CASSVYGYTF
NA,NA,TRBV12-5,14,TRBJ2-1,TGTGCTAGTGGCCGGGACTGGGAATACAATGAGCAGTTCTTC,CASGRDWEYNEQFF
TRBD2,NA,TRBV28,18,TRBJ2-5,TGTGCCAGCAGTTTTTCACTAGCGGGAGGTCAAGAGGTAGAGACCCAGTACTTC,CASSFSLAGGQEVETQYF
TRBD2,NA,TRBV6-6,16,TRBJ2-3,TGTGCCAGCACCTTGGGGGAGGGGTTAAGCACAGATACGCAGTATTTT,CASTLGEGLSTDTQYF
NA,NA,TRBV6-5,15,TRBJ2-7,TGTGCCAGCAGTTACAGGCAGGGCGGATACTACGAGCAGTACTTC,CASSYRQGGYYEQYF
NA,NA,TRBV11-2,15,TRBJ2-7,TGTGCCAGCAGCTTAGCGCGGGGGCGGACCTACGAGCAGTACTTC,CASSLARGRTYEQYF
NA,once,TRBV24-1,12,TRBJ1-5,TGTGCCACCAGTGCGGGAAATCAGCCCCAGCATTTT,CATSAGNQPQHF
TRBD1,NA,TRBV4-1,16,TRBJ1-1,TGCGCCAGCAGACCGGTGACAGGGGCCCAGAACACTGAAGCTTTCTTT,CASRPVTGAQNTEAFF
NA,NA,TRBV27,14,TRBJ2-2,TGTGCCAGCGCAAGCGGATTAAACACCGGGGAGCTGTTTTTT,CASASGLNTGELFF
NA,NA,TRBV11-2,15,TRBJ2-2,TGTGCCAGCAGCCCCTCGTTGCTAAACACCGGGGAGCTGTTTTTT,CASSPSLLNTGELFF
NA,NA,TRBV7-9,12,TRBJ2-7,TGTGCCAGCAGCTTCTCGTCCTACGAGCAGTACTTC,CASSFSSYEQYF
NA,NA,TRBV5-1,14,TRBJ2-7,TGCGCCAGCAGCTATCTCCCTTTAGACTACGAGCAGTACTTC,CASSYLPLDYEQYF
NA,NA,TRBV5-1,15,TRBJ1-1,TGCGCCAGCAGCCCGGGGGGGCGAGTTGGGTCTGAAGCTTTCTTT,CASSPGGRVGSEAFF
NA,NA,TRBV18,13,TRBJ1-1,TGTGCCAGCTCACCATCGGGGTCCGCTGAAGCTTTCTTT,CASSPSGSAEAFF
NA,NA,TRBV30,15,TRBJ2-3,TGTGCCTTACTAATGACGGCGTGGTTCACAGATACGCAGTATTTT,CALLMTAWFTDTQYF
TRBD1,NA,TRBV19,16,TRBJ1-5,TGTGCCAGTAGTAGAGATCCGGGACAGGGATCTCAGCCCCAGCATTTT,CASSRDPGQGSQPQHF
NA,few,TRBV19,15,TRBJ1-1,TGTGCCAGAGTAGAAGCGACGGTCATGAACACTGAAGCTTTCTTT,CARVEATVMNTEAFF
TRBD2,NA,TRBV7-2,15,TRBJ2-1,TGTGCCAGCAGCTCAACGGGGGGGTCCTACAATGAGCAGTTCTTC,CASSSTGGSYNEQFF
NA,NA,TRBV27,13,TRBJ2-1,TGTGCCAGCAGTTCCCCCGGTTCCAATGAGCAGTTCTTC,CASSSPGSNEQFF
TRBD1,NA,TRBV9,12,TRBJ2-1,TGTGCCAGCAGCCTCGCAGGGGGTGAGCAGTTCTTC,CASSLAGGEQFF
NA,NA,TRBV3-1/TRBV3-2,14,TRBJ2-5,TGTGCCAGCAGCCAAAGAGTCAGGAAAGAGACCCAGTACTTC,CASSQRVRKETQYF
NA,NA,TRBV7-9,15,TRBJ2-1,TGTGCCAGCAGGGGACTTTTGACTGACTACAATGAGCAGTTCTTC,CASRGLLTDYNEQFF
TRBD1,NA,TRBV3-1/TRBV3-2,15,TRBJ2-7,TGTGCCAGCAGCCAGTTCGGGGGACAGGGATACGAGCAGTACTTC,CASSQFGGQGYEQYF
TRBD1,NA,TRBV2,14,TRBJ2-1,TGTGCCAGCATTAAGGAGCAGGGGGTCGATGAGCAGTTCTTC,CASIKEQGVDEQFF